This T cell receptor (beta chain) came from a study of early T cells in non-severe SARS-CoV-2 infection (dated by TCRdb to the early 2020s). Regarding the study in general: Because TCR sequencing relied on bulk RNA taken from unsorted whole blood, pairing of alpha and beta chains was not possible.

The CDR3 runs 15 residues from the cysteine to the phenylalanine. This entry keeps only the CDR3 DNA: 45 bases, framed from base 1. CDR1 and CDR2 were assigned from the germline V gene (reference sequence) as MNHEY and SMNVEV. Germline trimming amounts to 6 bases on V and 7 bases on J, with 9 as the count of junction bases outside the gene matches. Concerning this clonotype itself: Its antigen specificity is not known. No much larger clonotype is one base removed from it; base qualities were not supplied.

The full study reports these points: VDJdb matching was skewed toward anti-spike CD8 responses and likely underestimated virus-specific expansions, missing private and CD4 specificities.

The study was a case-control design nested within a healthcare worker cohort in London, UK, with weekly nasopharyngeal swab PCR tests and blood sampling. Healthcare workers were recruited between 23 and 31 March 2020, during the week of the UK lockdown, and were followed weekly for up to about 15 weeks. Library method: 5' RACE. Sequencer: NextSeq 500. The TCR library protocol attached unique molecular identifiers to individual cDNA molecules to correct for sequencing error and PCR bias. Both TCR alpha and beta chains were sequenced, and tight co-correlation was observed between alpha and beta sequence abundances in each sample. Per the source publication's procedure: V gene, J gene and CDR3 annotation of TCR sequences was performed with Decombinator V4. TCRs were defined as expanded if a significant change between any two time points was detected under a Poisson model with p below 0.0001. TCR abundances were normalised to the total number of TCRs sequenced in each sample and reported as counts per million. TRAV1-2 paired with TRAJ12, TRAJ20 or TRAJ33 defined MAIT TCRs, while TRAV10 paired with TRAJ18 defined iNKT TCRs. A search of VDJdb, accessed on 1 November 2021, was run for TCRs annotated to CMV, EBV and SARS-CoV-2, with TCRs annotated for multiple antigens excluded. TCRdb redid the processing of the public reads, applying fastp at Q25 and MiXCR, and retained in-frame beta chains. Here each entry gathers all rows of one CDR3 protein and keeps the most common genes and DNA. The V and J calls were determined by TCRdb, not by the authors. The sample contains fewer than 85,000 distinct CDR3 sequences, under 15% of them found a single time. The ten largest clonotypes hold roughly 1.3% of the sample.

Sequencing was carried out using whole blood. This sequence was found in an adult who was a healthcare worker with PCR-confirmed SARS-CoV-2 infection or an uninfected control (not recorded which). The V gene is TRBV27 and the J gene is TRBJ2-7; 13 bases in between match TRBD2. Here is the DNA: TGTGCCAGCAGCCAACTAGCGGGAGGGCCACGGGAGCAGTACTTC. It encodes CASSQLAGGPREQYF.